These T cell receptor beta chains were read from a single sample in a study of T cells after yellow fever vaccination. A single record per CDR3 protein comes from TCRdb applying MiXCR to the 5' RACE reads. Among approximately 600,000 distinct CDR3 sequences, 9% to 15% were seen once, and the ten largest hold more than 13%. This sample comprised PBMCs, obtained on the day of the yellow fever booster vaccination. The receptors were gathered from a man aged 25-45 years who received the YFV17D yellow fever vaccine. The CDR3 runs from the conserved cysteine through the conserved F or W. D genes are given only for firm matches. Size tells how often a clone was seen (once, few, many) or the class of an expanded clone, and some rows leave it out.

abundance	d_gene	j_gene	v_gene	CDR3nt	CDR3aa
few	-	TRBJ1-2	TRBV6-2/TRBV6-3	TGTGCCAGCAGTTCCTACGGGATCTATGGCTACACCTTC	CASSSYGIYGYTF
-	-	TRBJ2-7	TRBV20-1	TGCAGTGCTTCCCCTCTGGCCGGGTGGCGTTACGAGCAGTACTTC	CSASPLAGWRYEQYF
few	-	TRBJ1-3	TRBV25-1	TGTGCCAGCAGTGGGGCCGCGGCCGGAAACACCATATATTTT	CASSGAAAGNTIYF
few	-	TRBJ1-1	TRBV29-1	TGCAGCGTTGAAAGGGGTCGGAACACTGAAGCTTTCTTT	CSVERGRNTEAFF
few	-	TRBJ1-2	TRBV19	TGTGCCAGTATTAGGGCAGCGGGCTATGGCTACACCTTC	CASIRAAGYGYTF
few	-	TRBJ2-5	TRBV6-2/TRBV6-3	TGTGCCAGCAGTTACCCGGACCTTGGTCAGACCCAGTACTTC	CASSYPDLGQTQYF
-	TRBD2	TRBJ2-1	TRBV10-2	TGCGCCAGCAGGGAAAGCGGGAGGGAATTGAGTGAGCAGTTCTTC	CASRESGRELSEQFF
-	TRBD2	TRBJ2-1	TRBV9	TGTGCCAGCAGCGTAGGGGCGGGAGCCGTCAATGAGCAGTTCTTC	CASSVGAGAVNEQFF
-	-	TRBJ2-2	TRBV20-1	TGCAGTGCTGGGACACAGAGAAACACCGGGGAGCTGTTTTTT	CSAGTQRNTGELFF
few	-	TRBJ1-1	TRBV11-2	TGTGCCAGCAGCTTTGTAGGAGGGACTGAAGCTTTCTTT	CASSFVGGTEAFF
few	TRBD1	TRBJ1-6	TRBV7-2	TGTGCCAGCAGCGGACAGGGACCGATTAATTCACCCCTCCACTTT	CASSGQGPINSPLHF
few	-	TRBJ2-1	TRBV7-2	TGTGCCAGCAGCTCCACCGGGACTCCGTATAATGAGCAGTTCTTC	CASSSTGTPYNEQFF
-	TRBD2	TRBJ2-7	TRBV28	TGTGCCAGCACCCCCTACGGGAGCGGGAGGTCCGAGCAGTACTTC	CASTPYGSGRSEQYF
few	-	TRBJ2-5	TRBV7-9	TGTGCCAGCAGCTTAATGTGGGAGACCCAGTACTTC	CASSLMWETQYF
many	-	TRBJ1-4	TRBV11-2	TGTGCCAGCAGCTTAGGGACAAGGGCTGAAAAACTGTTTTTT	CASSLGTRAEKLFF
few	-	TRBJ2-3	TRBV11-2	TGTGCCAGCAGCCCACCGAGAAGCGGGACAGATACGCAGTATTTT	CASSPPRSGTDTQYF
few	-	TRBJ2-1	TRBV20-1	TGCAGTGCTAGCTCGACAGTAGGAGGCAATGAGCAGTTCTTC	CSASSTVGGNEQFF
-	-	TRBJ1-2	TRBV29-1	TGCAGCGTTGACCGACAGAACTCCTATGGCTACACCTTC	CSVDRQNSYGYTF
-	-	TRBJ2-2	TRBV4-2	TGTGCCAGCAACCAAGATCAGTACCAGTGGGACACCGGGGAGCTGTTTTTT	CASNQDQYQWDTGELFF
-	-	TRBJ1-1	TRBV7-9	TGTGCCAGCAGCTTAGCGAAGGGTATGGGCACTGAAGCTTTCTTT	CASSLAKGMGTEAFF
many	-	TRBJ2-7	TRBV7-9	TGTGCCAGCAGCTTAGCGAAGGGCGGCCTCTACGAGCAGTACTTC	CASSLAKGGLYEQYF
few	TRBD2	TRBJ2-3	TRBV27	TGTGCCAGCAGTTTATCGGGACTACGCACAGATACGCAGTATTTT	CASSLSGLRTDTQYF
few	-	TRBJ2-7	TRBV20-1	TGCAGTGCTGACCCAGGGGGGCAAACCTACGAGCAGTACTTC	CSADPGGQTYEQYF
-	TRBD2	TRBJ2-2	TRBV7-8	TGTGCCAGCACCCAGTGGGCTAGCGGGAGTAGCGGTAGTAGGGCCGGGGAGCTGTTTTTT	CASTQWASGSSGSRAGELFF